This record concerns one T cell receptor (beta chain) sequence. The data stem from a study of blood T cells in healthy people across ages. With a J-beta primer mix and a sample-barcoded 5' primer, a second PCR ran roughly 7 to 11 cycles. Each cDNA molecule received a tag from a template-switch adaptor that had 12 random nucleotides. Individual samples furnished no less than 2.5 million CDR3-containing paired-end reads apiece. TCRdb analysed the 5' RACE reads with MiXCR anew, one entry per CDR3 protein. The table has 950,000 to 1,200,000 distinct CDR3 sequences, around two fifths seen once. Germline loops: CDR1 MNHEY, CDR2 SMNVEV (reference sequence). The CDR3 contains 15 residues. The V gene end was trimmed by 5 bases and the J gene end by 4 bases; junction bases not matched to a gene: 10.

Sequencing was performed on blood. The V call is TRBV27, the J call TRBJ2-7; 8 bases fit TRBD1. This clonotype was obtained from a man aged 18 to 30 in good health. DNA for the CDR3: TGTGCCAGCAGTCTGGGGACAGGTTTGAAATACGAGCAGTACTTC. Protein: CASSLGTGLKYEQYF.